What follows is one TCR beta chain and its context. This sample is part of a study of blood T cell repertoires in COVID-19. Study background: Donors in the United States, Italy and Spain gave samples during acute or convalescent COVID-19. T cells, B-cell-depleted T cells, or PBMCs provided the cDNA or gDNA that served as material.

Each recovered donor of Cohort 3 presented with two negative PCRs, clearance, or symptom resolution. In the authors' methods: The assay estimated nucleated cells by amplifying reference gene primers. Generated by immunoSEQ multiplex PCR, the TCRdb table keeps only in-frame clones and is missing some. V and J calls and clone size are those listed in that table; D and trimming were worked out from the DNA. The sample contains around 150,000 clones, around 84% of which appear only once. CDR1 SGHNT and CDR2 YYREEE come from the germline V gene (reference sequence). The CDR3 runs to 16 residues. V dropped 4 bases and J dropped 2; count of bases not matched to a gene: 7.

Specimen: PBMCs or T cells enriched from blood (not recorded which). V gene TRBV5-4 combines with J gene TRBJ1-1; TRBD1 agrees at 11 bases. This TCR was recovered from a middle-aged man who had recovered from COVID-19. Here the CDR3 reads CASSPGQGAVNTEAFF. CDR3 nucleotides: TGTGCCAGCAGCCCCGGACAGGGGGCTGTTAACACTGAAGCTTTCTTT.